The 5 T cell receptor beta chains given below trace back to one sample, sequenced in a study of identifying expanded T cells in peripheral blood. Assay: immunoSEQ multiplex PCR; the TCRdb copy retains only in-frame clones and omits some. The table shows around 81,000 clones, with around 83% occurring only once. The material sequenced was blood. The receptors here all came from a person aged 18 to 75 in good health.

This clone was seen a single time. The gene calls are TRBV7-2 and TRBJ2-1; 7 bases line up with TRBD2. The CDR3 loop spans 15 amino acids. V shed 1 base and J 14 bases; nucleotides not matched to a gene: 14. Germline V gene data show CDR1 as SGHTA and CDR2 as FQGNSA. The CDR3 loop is CASSLDFGRWGGEFF. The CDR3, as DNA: TGTGCCAGCAGCTTAGATTTTGGTCGTTGGGGGGGTGAGTTCTTC.

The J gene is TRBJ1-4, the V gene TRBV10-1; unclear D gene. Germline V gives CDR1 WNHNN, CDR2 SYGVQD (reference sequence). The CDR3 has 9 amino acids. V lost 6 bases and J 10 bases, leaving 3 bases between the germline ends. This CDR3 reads CASRGKLFF. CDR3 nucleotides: TGCGCCAGCAGAGGAAAACTGTTTTTT.

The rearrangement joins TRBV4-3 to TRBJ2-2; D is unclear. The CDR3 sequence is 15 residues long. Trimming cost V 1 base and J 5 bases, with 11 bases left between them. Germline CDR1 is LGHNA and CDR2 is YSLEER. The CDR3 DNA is TGCGCCAGCAGCCAAGGATCTGATAGTACCGGGGAGCTGTTTTTT. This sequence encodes CASSQGSDSTGELFF.

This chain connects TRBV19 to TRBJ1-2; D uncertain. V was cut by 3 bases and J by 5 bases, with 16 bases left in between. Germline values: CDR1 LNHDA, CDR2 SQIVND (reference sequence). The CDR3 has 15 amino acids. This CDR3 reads CASSIIRGGGYGYTF. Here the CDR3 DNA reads TGTGCCAGTAGTATCATAAGAGGCGGCGGGTATGGCTACACCTTC. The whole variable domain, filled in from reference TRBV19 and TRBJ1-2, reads DGGITQSPKYLFRKEGQNVTLSCEQNLNHDAMYWYRQDPGQGLRLIYYSQIVNDFQKGDIAEGYSVSREKKESFPLTVTSAQKNPTAFYLCASSIIRGGGYGYTFGSGTRLTVV.

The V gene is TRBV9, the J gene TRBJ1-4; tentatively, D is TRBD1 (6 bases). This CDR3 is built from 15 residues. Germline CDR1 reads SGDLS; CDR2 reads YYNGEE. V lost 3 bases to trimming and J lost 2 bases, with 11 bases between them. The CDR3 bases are TGTGCCAGCAGCGGCCGAGGGGGGACTAATGAAAAACTGTTTTTT. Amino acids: CASSGRGGTNEKLFF.